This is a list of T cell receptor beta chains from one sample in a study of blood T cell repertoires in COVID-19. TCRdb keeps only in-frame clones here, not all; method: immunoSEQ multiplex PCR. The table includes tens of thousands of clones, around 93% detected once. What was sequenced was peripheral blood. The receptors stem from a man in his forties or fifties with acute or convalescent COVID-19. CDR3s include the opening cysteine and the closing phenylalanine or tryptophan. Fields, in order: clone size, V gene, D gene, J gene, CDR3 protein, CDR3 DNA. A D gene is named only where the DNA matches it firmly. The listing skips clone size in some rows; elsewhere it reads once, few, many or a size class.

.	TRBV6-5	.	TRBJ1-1	CASQHPGNLEAFF	TGTGCCAGCCAACACCCAGGGAACCTTGAAGCTTTCTTT
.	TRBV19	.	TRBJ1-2	CASSMMADIYGYTF	TGTGCCAGTAGTATGATGGCAGACATCTATGGCTACACCTTC
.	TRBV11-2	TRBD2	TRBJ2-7	CASSLRSGAGGTYEQYF	TGTGCCAGCAGCTTAAGGTCGGGAGCGGGGGGTACCTACGAGCAGTACTTC
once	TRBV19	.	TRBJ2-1	CASSMDGTRGLYNEQFF	TGTGCCAGTAGTATGGACGGGACACGCGGTCTCTACAATGAGCAGTTCTTC
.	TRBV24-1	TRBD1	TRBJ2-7	CATSASTGMSEQYF	TGTGCCACCAGTGCATCGACAGGGATGTCCGAGCAGTACTTC
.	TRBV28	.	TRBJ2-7	CASTTNPVYEQYF	TGTGCCAGCACCACAAACCCAGTTTACGAGCAGTACTTC
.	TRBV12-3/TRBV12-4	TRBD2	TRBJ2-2	CARREGRGGELFF	TGTGCCCGCAGGGAGGGGAGGGGCGGGGAGCTGTTTTTT
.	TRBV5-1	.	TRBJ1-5	CASSLEPLGLRTMVQPQHF	TGCGCCAGCAGCTTGGAACCGCTAGGTCTCAGGACTATGGTCCAGCCCCAGCATTTT
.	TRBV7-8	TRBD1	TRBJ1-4	CASSDRGIGEKLFF	TGTGCCAGCAGCGACAGGGGGATTGGGGAAAAACTGTTTTTT
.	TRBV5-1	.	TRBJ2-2	CASSLGQKTGELFF	TGCGCCAGCAGCTTGGGACAGAAGACCGGGGAGCTGTTTTTT
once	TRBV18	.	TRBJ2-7	CASSLPVSDEQYF	TGTGCCAGCTCACTACCGGTCAGCGACGAGCAGTACTTC
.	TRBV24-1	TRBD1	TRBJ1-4	CATSDPGQLGKLFF	TGTGCCACCAGTGACCCGGGACAGCTTGGAAAACTGTTTTTT
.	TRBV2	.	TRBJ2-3	CASGGEAGTQYF	TGTGCCAGCGGAGGGGAGGCGGGTACGCAGTATTTT
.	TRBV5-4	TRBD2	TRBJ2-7	CASSGGRTGGHLYEQYF	TGTGCCAGCAGCGGGGGCCGCACGGGGGGGCATCTCTACGAGCAGTACTTC
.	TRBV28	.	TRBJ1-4	CASSSEGSTNEKLFF	TGTGCCAGCAGTTCGGAGGGTTCCACTAATGAAAAACTGTTTTTT
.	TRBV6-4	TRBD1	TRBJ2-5	CASSARQGETQYF	TGTGCCAGCAGTGCACGACAGGGGGAGACCCAGTACTTC
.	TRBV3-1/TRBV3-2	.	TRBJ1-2	CASSQQQNYGYTF	TGTGCCAGCAGCCAGCAACAGAACTATGGCTACACCTTC